A single sample gave rise to the 3 T cell receptor beta chains below, sequenced in a study of cytomegalovirus exposure and HLA in healthy donors. The PCR was carried out with 60 Vbeta primers and 13 Jbeta primers. The repertoire was sequenced with immunoSEQ multiplex PCR; TCRdb's copy has only in-frame clones and lacks some. This sample carries fewer than 200,000 clones, roughly 87% of them seen once, and the ten largest clones take around 0.21%. The sequenced sample was PBMCs. The origin of the receptors is a girl under three years old in good health and CMV-seronegative.

The V call is TRBV7-2, the J call TRBJ1-1; no definite D call. CDR1 and CDR2 (germline): SGHTA, FQGNSA. The CDR3 has 14 residues. With 1 base removed from V and 0 bases from J, the gap between germline ends came to 6 bases. The CDR3 region is CASSLGNLNTEAFF. CDR3 DNA sequence: TGTGCCAGCAGCTTAGGTAATTTGAACACTGAAGCTTTCTTT.

This clone was counted once. The chain joins TRBV7-2 to TRBJ2-2, with 10 positions matching TRBD1. There are 15 residues in the CDR3. Germline CDR1 reads SGHTA; CDR2 reads FQGNSA. V gave up 1 base and J gave up 8 bases; unmatched junction bases: 4. CDR3 sequence: CASSLGGTGAGELFF. The CDR3 DNA sequence: TGTGCCAGCAGCTTAGGCGGGACAGGGGCGGGGGAGCTGTTTTTT.

This chain uses TRBV6-1 with TRBJ2-7; D is undetermined. Germline-derived CDR1 and CDR2 are MNHNS and SASEGT. V was shortened by 2 bases and J by 0 bases, with 8 bases between the two germline ends. There are 14 residues in the CDR3. The CDR3 coding sequence is TGTGCCAGCAGTGAACTTGCAGGCTCCTACGAGCAGTACTTC. Translating gives CASSELAGSYEQYF.